This T cell receptor (beta chain) was retrieved from a study of memory CD4+ T cells and cytomegalovirus serostatus. Libraries were prepared by immunoSEQ multiplex PCR; TCRdb keeps only in-frame clonotypes and omits some of them. The table records 55,000 to 75,000 clones, approximately 85% of them present only once. The sort gate was single viable CD3+CD4+CD8-CD45RO+ cells for memory CD4+ T cells. The sequencing input was memory CD4+ T cells from blood. The sequence came from an adult in good health and CMV-seronegative.

CDR3 amino acids: CASSHQGRGNTEAFF. The CDR3 bases are TGTGCCAGCAGCCACCAGGGGCGGGGTAACACTGAAGCTTTCTTT. J is TRBJ1-1 and V is TRBV5-5; the D gene is possibly TRBD1 (6 bases). Germline-derived CDR1 and CDR2 are SGHKS and YYEKEE (reference sequence). The CDR3 loop spans 15 amino acids. V lost 4 bases and J 2 bases, leaving 15 bases between the germline ends.